This TCR beta chain was retrieved from a study of CD8+ T cells in alopecia areata. Trimming left V 0 bases short and J 4 bases short, with 13 bases between. The CDR3 extends over 15 amino acids. Germline V gene data show CDR1 as SGDLS and CDR2 as YYNGEE. TCR sequencing used cDNA made by reverse transcription of extracted RNA. Using immunoSEQ multiplex PCR, the repertoire was profiled, and TCRdb retains in-frame clones only, with some absent. The sample includes about 180,000 clones, roughly 60% of them seen just once. The chain carries TRBV9 and TRBJ1-1; D is ambiguous. The sample here was CD4+ T cells sorted from blood, taken at week 0. This sequence was found in a human donor with alopecia areata. CDR3 in amino acids: CASSVVGWGATEAFF. CDR3 nucleotide sequence: TGTGCCAGCAGCGTAGTGGGGTGGGGAGCCACTGAAGCTTTCTTT.